Each of the 16 T cell receptor beta chains below was sequenced from the same sample in a study of cytomegalovirus exposure and HLA in healthy donors. Sequencing used immunoSEQ multiplex PCR; TCRdb keeps in-frame clones, though not all of them. The sample carries over 100,000 clones, approximately 90% recorded once. The sequencing input was PBMCs. These receptors all stem from a woman aged 18-35 years in good health and CMV-seropositive.

This chain links TRBV4-3 with TRBJ2-2; TRBD2 agrees at 16 bases. The V segment lost 4 bases and the J segment 4 bases; nucleotides outside the gene matches: 6. This CDR3 has 18 residues. CDR1 and CDR2 from the germline V gene are LGHNA and YSLEER. Here the CDR3 DNA reads TGCGCCAGCAGCCCCGGGACTAGCGGGAGGGTTAGCACCGGGGAGCTGTTTTTT. Translating gives CASSPGTSGRVSTGELFF.

The CDR3 here is CASSFRPPSSVLTF. In nucleotides, the CDR3 is TGTGCCAGCAGCTTCAGGCCTCCATCCTCCGTCCTGACTTTC. This chain uses TRBV5-5 with TRBJ2-6; D is unclear. Germline assignment: CDR1 SGHKS and CDR2 YYEKEE (reference sequence). V shed 2 bases and J shed 12 bases, with 15 bases lying between them. The CDR3 has 14 residues.

The chain joins TRBV15 to TRBJ1-2; D may be TRBD1 (6 bases). Germline V gene data show CDR1 as LNHNV and CDR2 as YYDKDF (reference sequence). V was cut by 2 bases and J by 5 bases, with 15 bases left in between. The CDR3 is 15 residues long. CDR3 in DNA: TGTGCCACCAGCAGACCGACCGGGACAAGTTATGGCTACACCTTC. This sequence encodes CATSRPTGTSYGYTF. The complete variable domain, with remaining parts taken from reference TRBV15 and TRBJ1-2, reads DAMVIQNPRYQVTQFGKPVTLSCSQTLNHNVMYWYQQKSSQAPKLLFHYYDKDFNNEADTPDNFQSRRPNTSFCFLDIRSPGLGDTAMYLCATSRPTGTSYGYTFGSGTRLTVV.

In this sample, this clone turned up many times. V is TRBV19 and J is TRBJ1-1, with D tentatively TRBD1 (5 bases). The germline V gene has CDR1 LNHDA and CDR2 SQIVND (reference sequence). V was trimmed by 6 bases and J by 1 base, leaving 12 bases between them. This CDR3 spans 14 amino acids. The CDR3 region is CASSPGGTNTEAFF. DNA for the CDR3: TGTGCCAGTAGCCCCGGCGGGACGAACACTGAAGCTTTCTTT. Together with reference TRBV19 and TRBJ1-1, the CDR3 gives the full variable domain: DGGITQSPKYLFRKEGQNVTLSCEQNLNHDAMYWYRQDPGQGLRLIYYSQIVNDFQKGDIAEGYSVSREKKESFPLTVTSAQKNPTAFYLCASSPGGTNTEAFFGQGTRLTVV.

The chain carries TRBV2 and TRBJ2-7; D possibly corresponds to TRBD1 (6 bases). This CDR3 has 12 amino acids. CDR1 and CDR2 from the germline V gene are SNHLY and FYNNEI. V was shortened by 6 bases and J by 4 bases, with 10 bases between the two germline ends. The CDR3 bases are TGTGCCAGCAGCCGCGACAGGTACGAGCAGTACTTC. It codes for CASSRDRYEQYF.

V gene TRBV11-3 combines with J gene TRBJ2-2; 7 bases match TRBD1. Germline loops: CDR1 SGHNT, CDR2 YENEEA. This CDR3 has 17 residues. Germline trimming cut 4 bases from V and 3 bases from J; bases unmatched to any gene: 11. The CDR3: CASSSEQGQEDTGELFF. The CDR3 region has the DNA TGTGCCAGCAGCTCGGAACAGGGGCAGGAGGACACCGGGGAGCTGTTTTTT.

This chain joins TRBV5-6 and TRBJ2-6; D may be TRBD2 (5 bases). Trimming shortened V by 4 bases and J by 0 bases, and 17 bases separated the two germline ends. This CDR3 is 18 amino acids long. Germline V gene data show CDR1 as SGHDT and CDR2 as YYEEEE. The chain's CDR3 is CASSRRDAALSGANVLTF. In DNA form, the CDR3 reads TGTGCCAGCAGCCGCCGGGATGCGGCCCTCTCTGGGGCCAACGTCCTGACTTTC.

Only one count was recorded for this clone. The rearrangement joins TRBV15 to TRBJ2-6; 7 bases agree with TRBD2. Trimming cost V 8 bases and J 1 base; bases outside gene matches: 5. Germline values: CDR1 LNHNV, CDR2 YYDKDF (reference sequence). This CDR3 has 15 residues. The CDR3 loop is CATVRGGSGANVLTF. In DNA, the CDR3 is TGTGCCACCGTCCGGGGAGGGTCTGGGGCCAACGTCCTGACTTTC.

The chain couples TRBV10-1 to TRBJ1-5, with TRBD1 identical over 7 bases. Germline V gene lookup returns CDR1 WNHNN and CDR2 SYGVQD (reference sequence). The CDR3 extends over 15 amino acids. The V gene end was trimmed by 11 bases and the J gene end by 0 bases; junction bases not matched to a gene: 10. Here the CDR3 reads CALRGQRDSNQPQHF. DNA for the CDR3: TGCGCCTTACGGGGACAGCGAGATAGCAATCAGCCCCAGCATTTT.

V is TRBV7-9 and J is TRBJ2-5; 7 nucleotides agree with TRBD2. Looked up from germline, CDR1 is SEHNR and CDR2 is FQNEAQ (reference sequence). The CDR3 spans 16 residues. The J segment lost 1 base and the V segment lost 5 bases, leaving 10 bases of the junction unmatched. As DNA, the CDR3 is TGTGCCAGCAGCCCGTGGGGACCGGGGGGCCAAGAGACCCAGTACTTC. Translation gives CASSPWGPGGQETQYF. Supplemented by reference TRBV7-9 and TRBJ2-5, the full variable domain reads DTGVSQNPRHKITKRGQNVTFRCDPISEHNRLYWYRQTLGQGPEFLTYFQNEAQLEKSRLLSDRFSAERPKGSFSTLEIQRTEQGDSAMYLCASSPWGPGGQETQYFGPGTRLLVL.

V usage is TRBV2 and J usage is TRBJ1-5, with 10 bases fitting TRBD1. Germline V CDR1 and CDR2: SNHLY, FYNNEI. J lost 7 bases, V lost 8 bases, and 8 bases had no gene match. The CDR3 loop spans 14 amino acids. The CDR3 coding sequence is TGTGCCAGCGGGAGACAGGGGGCCGGGCAGCCCCAGCATTTT. Its protein product is CASGRQGAGQPQHF.

V and J are TRBV2 and TRBJ1-1; 8 positions match TRBD1. This CDR3 is built from 14 residues. Germline lookup yields CDR1 SNHLY and CDR2 FYNNEI. Trimming at V came to 7 bases and at J to 1 base, leaving 5 bases not matched to a gene. The CDR3 region has the DNA TGTGCCAGCATGGACAGGGAACAGAACACTGAAGCTTTCTTT. It is translated as CASMDREQNTEAFF.

The V gene is TRBV27, the J gene TRBJ2-1; 9 nucleotides agree with TRBD2. Germline CDR1 reads MNHEY; CDR2 reads SMNVEV (reference sequence). This CDR3 has 15 residues. J was trimmed by 6 bases and V by 3 bases; bases with no gene match: 6. The CDR3 sequence: CASSFGAGGRNEQFF. Here the CDR3 DNA reads TGTGCCAGCAGTTTTGGAGCGGGAGGTCGCAATGAGCAGTTCTTC.

The chain has TRBV9 and TRBJ2-7; possible D gene TRBD2, 6 bases. CDR3 length equals 14 residues. CDR1 and CDR2 from the germline V gene are SGDLS and YYNGEE. V lost 0 bases to trimming and J lost 3 bases, with 10 bases between them. In DNA form, the CDR3 reads TGTGCCAGCAGCGTAGAAGTTAGCGGCTACGAGCAGTACTTC. This translates into CASSVEVSGYEQYF.

The rearrangement links TRBV4-3 to TRBJ2-2, with TRBD2 identical over 9 bases. The V gene's germline CDR1 is LGHNA and CDR2 YSLEER. The CDR3 consists of 19 residues. V was pared by 4 bases and J by 6 bases, with 18 bases of the junction left unmatched. The CDR3 sequence is CASSLLLGFSGSPPGELFF. For the CDR3, the DNA is TGCGCCAGCAGCCTTCTTCTTGGTTTTAGCGGGAGCCCCCCCGGGGAGCTGTTTTTT.

V usage is TRBV9 and J usage is TRBJ1-2; possible D gene TRBD1, 6 bases. The CDR3 is 14 residues long. The V end lost 4 bases, the J end lost 5 bases, and 15 bases lay between the germline ends. CDR1 and CDR2 from the germline V gene are SGDLS and YYNGEE. CDR3 sequence reads: CASSKAGERYGYTF. CDR3 sequence (DNA): TGTGCCAGCAGCAAAGCAGGGGAAAGGTATGGCTACACCTTC.